This T cell receptor (beta chain) was captured in a study of blood T cell repertoires in COVID-19. Clones were read by immunoSEQ multiplex PCR, and TCRdb kept only the in-frame ones, dropping some. The sample shows about 220,000 clones, about four fifths of them seen only once. Germline V gene lookup returns CDR1 SGHVS and CDR2 FQNEAQ. The CDR3 length is 15 residues. The V end lost 1 base, the J end lost 4 bases, and 11 bases lay between the germline ends. J is TRBJ1-3 and V is TRBV7-8; possible D gene TRBD1, 6 bases. The sequenced material came from PBMCs or T cells enriched from blood (not recorded which). The sequence derives from a middle-aged woman with acute COVID-19. The CDR3 DNA sequence: TGTGCCAGCAGCTTAGGGACAGCAAAAGGAAACACCATATATTTT. Its protein is CASSLGTAKGNTIYF.